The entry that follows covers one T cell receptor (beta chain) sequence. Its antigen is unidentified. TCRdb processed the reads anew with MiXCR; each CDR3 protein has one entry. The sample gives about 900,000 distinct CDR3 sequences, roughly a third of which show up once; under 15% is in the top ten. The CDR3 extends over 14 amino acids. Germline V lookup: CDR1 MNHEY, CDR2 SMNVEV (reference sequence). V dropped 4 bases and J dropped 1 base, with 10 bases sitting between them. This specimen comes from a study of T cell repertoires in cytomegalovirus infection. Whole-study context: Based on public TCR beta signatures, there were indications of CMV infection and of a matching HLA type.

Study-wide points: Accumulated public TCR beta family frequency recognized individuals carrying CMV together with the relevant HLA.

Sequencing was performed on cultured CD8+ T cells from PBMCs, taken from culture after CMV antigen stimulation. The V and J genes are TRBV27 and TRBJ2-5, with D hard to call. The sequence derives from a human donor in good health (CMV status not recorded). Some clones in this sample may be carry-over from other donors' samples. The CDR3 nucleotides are TGTGCCAGCAGTTACCGGGCCCTCCAAGAGACCCAGTACTTC. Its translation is CASSYRALQETQYF.